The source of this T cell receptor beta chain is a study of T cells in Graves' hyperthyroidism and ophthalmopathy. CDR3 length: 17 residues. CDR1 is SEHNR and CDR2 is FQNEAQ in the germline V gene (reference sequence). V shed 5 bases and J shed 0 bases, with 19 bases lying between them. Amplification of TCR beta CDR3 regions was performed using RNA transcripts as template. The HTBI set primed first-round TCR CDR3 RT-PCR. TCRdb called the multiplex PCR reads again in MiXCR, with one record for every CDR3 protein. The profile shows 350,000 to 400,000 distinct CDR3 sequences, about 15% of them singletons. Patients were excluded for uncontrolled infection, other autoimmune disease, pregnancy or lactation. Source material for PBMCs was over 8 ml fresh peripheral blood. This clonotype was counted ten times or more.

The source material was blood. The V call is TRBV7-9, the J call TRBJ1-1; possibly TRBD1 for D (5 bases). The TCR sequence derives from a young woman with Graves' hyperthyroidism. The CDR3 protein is CASSHPRDGRLNTEAFF. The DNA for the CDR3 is TGTGCCAGCAGCCATCCCCGGGACGGGAGGCTGAACACTGAAGCTTTCTTT.